This T cell receptor (beta chain) comes out of a study of T-cell memory formation after mild COVID-19. Study conclusions and caveats: Memory from before infection featured some responding clones, which suggests cross-reactive memory joined.

Points on this clonotype: Antigen specificity is unknown.

A single record per CDR3 protein comes from TCRdb applying MiXCR to the 5' RACE reads. The sample yields some 290,000 distinct CDR3 sequences, roughly 15% seen once. Germline-derived CDR1 and CDR2 are LGHNA and YSLEER. CDR3 length: 15 amino acids. V was trimmed by 0 bases and J by 8 bases, leaving 14 bases between them. This receptor was taken from a man aged 18 to 35 who had mild COVID-19 (a few samples of this study predate the infection). Cell type and time point are not known. The sequenced sample was PBMCs or a T cell subset sorted from them (not recorded which). The chain employs TRBV4-3 and TRBJ1-5; unclear D gene. CDR3: CASSQDRAVLEPQHF. The CDR3 coding sequence is TGCGCCAGCAGCCAAGATCGGGCAGTTTTAGAGCCCCAGCATTTT.